This TCR beta chain was identified in a study of CD8 T cells in ankylosing spondylitis. Study-wide findings and caveats: Disease-linked clones were reportedly significantly enriched in matched ankylosing spondylitis synovial fluid. Reactive arthritis synovial fluid and blood previously showed some of these motif variants.

Germline V gene sequence: CDR1 SGHAT, CDR2 FQNNGV. The CDR3 is 14 amino acids. Trimming took off 5 bases at V and 6 bases at J, with 13 bases between the two ends. In regard to this clonotype: No antigen is known for it.

TCRdb independently ran MiXCR on the 5' RACE reads; one entry per CDR3 protein. The top ten clones hold approximately 7.8% of a sample with 150,000 to 200,000 distinct CDR3 sequences, around 18% of them seen once. The sequencing sample was made of blood, either unsorted or a sorted T cell fraction (not recorded which). This TCR came from a male donor with ankylosing spondylitis or in good health (not recorded which). V is TRBV11-2 and J is TRBJ2-2; D possibly corresponds to TRBD2 (5 bases). The CDR3 DNA reads as TGTGCCAGCAGCGCACACTATAGCGCCGGGGAGCTGTTTTTT. Protein product: CASSAHYSAGELFF. Combining the CDR3 with reference TRBV11-2 and TRBJ2-2 gives the whole variable domain EAGVAQSPRYKIIEKRQSVAFWCNPISGHATLYWYQQILGQGPKLLIQFQNNGVVDDSQLPKDRFSAERLKGVDSTLKIQPAKLEDSAVYLCASSAHYSAGELFFGEGSRLTVL.